This T cell receptor (beta chain) appears in the sequencing data of a study of post-analysis software for immune sequencing data. This clonotype came up a few times. The antigen remains undetermined. Libraries were made from TCR beta cDNA, and they carried unique molecular identifiers. TCRdb itself ran the PCR reads through MiXCR, one entry per CDR3 protein. The data show hundreds of thousands of distinct CDR3 sequences, roughly 45% seen once. Overall study findings and caveats: When patients were compared with controls, 5 or 6 TRBV segments were more frequent, TRBV5-6, TRBV5-1 and TRBV20-1 among them.

The CDR3 totals 13 residues. The junction had 5 bases not matched to a gene; V was cut back by 4 bases and J by 6 bases. Germline loops: CDR1 GTSNPN, CDR2 SVGIG (reference sequence). This sequence joins TRBV30 and TRBJ1-2, with TRBD1 matching over 10 bases. The sample taken for sequencing was blood. This TCR was recovered from a girl aged 5-17 years with multiple sclerosis. CDR3 sequence reads: CAWTLTGGDGYTF. The CDR3 DNA follows: TGTGCCTGGACCCTGACAGGGGGCGATGGCTACACCTTC.